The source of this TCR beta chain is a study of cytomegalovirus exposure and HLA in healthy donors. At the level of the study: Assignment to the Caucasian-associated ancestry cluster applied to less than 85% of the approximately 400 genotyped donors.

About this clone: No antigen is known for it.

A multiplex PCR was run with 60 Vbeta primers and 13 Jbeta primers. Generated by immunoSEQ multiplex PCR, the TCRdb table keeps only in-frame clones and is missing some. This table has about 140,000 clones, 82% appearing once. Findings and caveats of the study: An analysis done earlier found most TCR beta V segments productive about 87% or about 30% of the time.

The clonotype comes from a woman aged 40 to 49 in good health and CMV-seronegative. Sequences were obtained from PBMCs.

The CDR3, as DNA: TGCGCCAGTCAGGGACAGGGGAAATACTCCTACAATGAGCAGTTCTTC. Protein sequence: CASQGQGKYSYNEQFF. The V gene is TRBV10-1, the J gene TRBJ2-1; 10 bases agree with TRBD1. The CDR3 has 16 residues. The junction had 8 bases not matched to a gene; V was cut back by 9 bases and J by 0 bases. Germline CDR1 is WNHNN and CDR2 is SYGVQD (reference sequence).